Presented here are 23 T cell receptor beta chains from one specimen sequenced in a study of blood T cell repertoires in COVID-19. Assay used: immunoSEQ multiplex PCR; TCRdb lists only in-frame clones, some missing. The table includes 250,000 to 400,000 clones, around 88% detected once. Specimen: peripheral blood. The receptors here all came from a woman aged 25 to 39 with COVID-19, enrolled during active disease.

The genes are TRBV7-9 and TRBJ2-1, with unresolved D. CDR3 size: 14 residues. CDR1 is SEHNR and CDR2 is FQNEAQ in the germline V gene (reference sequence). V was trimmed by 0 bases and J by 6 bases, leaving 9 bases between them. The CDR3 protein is CASSLARARNEQFF. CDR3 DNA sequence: TGTGCCAGCAGCTTAGCGAGAGCCCGCAATGAGCAGTTCTTC.

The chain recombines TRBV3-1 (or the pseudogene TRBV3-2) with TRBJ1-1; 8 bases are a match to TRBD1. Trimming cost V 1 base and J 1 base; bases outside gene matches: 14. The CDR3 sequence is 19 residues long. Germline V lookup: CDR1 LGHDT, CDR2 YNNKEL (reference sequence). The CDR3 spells CASSQAVGQGPRGNTEAFF. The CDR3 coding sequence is TGTGCCAGCAGCCAAGCGGTTGGACAGGGCCCCCGGGGGAACACTGAAGCTTTCTTT.

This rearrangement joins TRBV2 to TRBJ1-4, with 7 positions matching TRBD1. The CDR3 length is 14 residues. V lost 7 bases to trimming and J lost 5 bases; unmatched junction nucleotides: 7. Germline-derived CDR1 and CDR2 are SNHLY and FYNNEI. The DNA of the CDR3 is TGTGCCAGCAACTTCAGGGGGGCCAATGAAAAACTGTTTTTT. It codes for CASNFRGANEKLFF.

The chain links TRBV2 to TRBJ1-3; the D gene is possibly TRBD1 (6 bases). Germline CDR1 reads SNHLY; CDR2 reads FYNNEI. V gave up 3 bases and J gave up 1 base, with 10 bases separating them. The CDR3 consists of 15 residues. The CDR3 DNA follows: TGTGCCAGCAGTGAGTCCAGGGGTTCTGGAAACACCATATATTTT. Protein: CASSESRGSGNTIYF. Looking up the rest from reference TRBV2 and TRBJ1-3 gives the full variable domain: EPEVTQTPSHQVTQMGQEVILRCVPISNHLYFYWYRQILGQKVEFLVSFYNNEISEKSEIFDDQFSVERPDGSNFTLKIRSTKLEDSAMYFCASSESRGSGNTIYFGEGSWLTVV.

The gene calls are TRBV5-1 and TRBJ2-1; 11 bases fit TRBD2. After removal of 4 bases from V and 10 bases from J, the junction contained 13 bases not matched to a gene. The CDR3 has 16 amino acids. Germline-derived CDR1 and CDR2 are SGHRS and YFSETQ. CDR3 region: CASSLYSGGAASEQFF. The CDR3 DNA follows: TGCGCCAGCAGCCTTTATAGCGGGGGGGCAGCAAGCGAGCAGTTCTTC.

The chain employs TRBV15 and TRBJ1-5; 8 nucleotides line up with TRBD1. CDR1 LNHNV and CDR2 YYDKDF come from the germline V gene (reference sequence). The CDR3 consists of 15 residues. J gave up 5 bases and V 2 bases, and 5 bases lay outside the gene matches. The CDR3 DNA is TGTGCCACCAGCAGAAGACAGGGGCAAGATCAGCCCCAGCATTTT. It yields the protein CATSRRQGQDQPQHF.

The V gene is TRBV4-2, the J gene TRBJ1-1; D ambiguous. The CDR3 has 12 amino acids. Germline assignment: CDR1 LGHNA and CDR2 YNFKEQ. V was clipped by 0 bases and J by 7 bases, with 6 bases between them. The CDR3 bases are TGTGCCAGCAGCCAAGACGGTTTTGAAGCTTTCTTT. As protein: CASSQDGFEAFF.

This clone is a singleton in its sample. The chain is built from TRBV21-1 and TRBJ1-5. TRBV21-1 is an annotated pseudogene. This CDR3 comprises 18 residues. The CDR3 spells CASSPQDGGLHSNQPQHF. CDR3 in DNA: TGTGCCAGCAGCCCCCAAGACGGGGGTTTGCATAGCAATCAGCCCCAGCATTTT.

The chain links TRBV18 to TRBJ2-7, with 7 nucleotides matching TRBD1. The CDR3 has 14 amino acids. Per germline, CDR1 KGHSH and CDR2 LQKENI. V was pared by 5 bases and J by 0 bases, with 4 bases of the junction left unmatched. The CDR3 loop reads CASSSDRSSYEQYF. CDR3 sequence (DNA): TGTGCCAGCTCATCGGACAGGAGCTCCTACGAGCAGTACTTC.

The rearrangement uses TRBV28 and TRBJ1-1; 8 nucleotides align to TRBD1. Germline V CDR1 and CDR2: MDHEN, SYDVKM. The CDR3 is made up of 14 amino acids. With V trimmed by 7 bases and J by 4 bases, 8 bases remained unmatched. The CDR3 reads CASTRQGSTTEAFF. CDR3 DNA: TGTGCCAGCACGCGACAGGGGAGTACCACTGAAGCTTTCTTT.

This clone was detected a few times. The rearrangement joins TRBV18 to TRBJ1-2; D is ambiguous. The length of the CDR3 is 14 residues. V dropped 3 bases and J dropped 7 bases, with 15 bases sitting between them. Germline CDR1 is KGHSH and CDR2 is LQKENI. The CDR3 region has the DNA TGTGCCAGCTCACCGTCCCGGGCCCGGGGTGGCTACACCTTC. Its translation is CASSPSRARGGYTF. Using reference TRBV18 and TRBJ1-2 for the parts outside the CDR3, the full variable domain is NAGVMQNPRHLVRRRGQEARLRCSPMKGHSHVYWYRQLPEEGLKFMVYLQKENIIDESGMPKERFSAEFPKEGPSILRIQQVVRGDSAAYFCASSPSRARGGYTFGSGTRLTVV.

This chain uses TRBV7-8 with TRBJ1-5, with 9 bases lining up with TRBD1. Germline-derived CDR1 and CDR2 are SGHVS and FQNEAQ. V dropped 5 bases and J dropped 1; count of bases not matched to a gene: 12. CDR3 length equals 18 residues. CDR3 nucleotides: TGTGCCAGCAGCACCCCAGATGGGGACAGGGTGAGCAATCAGCCCCAGCATTTT. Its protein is CASSTPDGDRVSNQPQHF.

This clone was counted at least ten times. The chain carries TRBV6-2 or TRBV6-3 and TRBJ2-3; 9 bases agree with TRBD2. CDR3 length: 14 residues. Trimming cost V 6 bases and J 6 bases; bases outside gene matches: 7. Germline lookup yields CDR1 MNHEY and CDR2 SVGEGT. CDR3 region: CASSRGLASDTQYF. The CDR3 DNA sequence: TGTGCCAGCAGCCGAGGACTAGCGAGTGATACGCAGTATTTT.

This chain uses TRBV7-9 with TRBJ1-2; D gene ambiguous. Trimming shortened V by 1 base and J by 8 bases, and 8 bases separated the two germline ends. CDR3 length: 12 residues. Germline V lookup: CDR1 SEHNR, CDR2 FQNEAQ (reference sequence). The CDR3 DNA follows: TGTGCCAGCAGCTTAGTGAAAGCCGGCTACACCTTC. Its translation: CASSLVKAGYTF.

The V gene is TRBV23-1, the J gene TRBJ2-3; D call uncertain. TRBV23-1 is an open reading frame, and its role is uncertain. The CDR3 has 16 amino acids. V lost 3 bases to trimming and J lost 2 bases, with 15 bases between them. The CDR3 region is CASSHSVEVPTDTQYF. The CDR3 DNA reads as TGCGCCAGCAGTCACTCCGTCGAGGTTCCCACAGATACGCAGTATTTT.

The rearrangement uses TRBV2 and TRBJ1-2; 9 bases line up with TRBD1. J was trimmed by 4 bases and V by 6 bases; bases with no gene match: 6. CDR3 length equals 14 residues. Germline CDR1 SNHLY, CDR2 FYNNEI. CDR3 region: CASRTGQGTYGYTF. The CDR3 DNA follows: TGTGCCAGCAGGACCGGACAGGGGACCTATGGCTACACCTTC.

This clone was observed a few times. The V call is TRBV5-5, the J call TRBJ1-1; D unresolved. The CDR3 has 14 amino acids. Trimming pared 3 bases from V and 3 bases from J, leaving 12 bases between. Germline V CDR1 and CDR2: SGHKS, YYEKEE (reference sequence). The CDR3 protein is CASSYYFGDTEAFF. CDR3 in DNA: TGTGCCAGCAGCTACTACTTCGGGGACACTGAAGCTTTCTTT.

For the CDR3, the DNA is TGCGCCAGCAGCCAAATAAGTCACAGGTTGAATTCACCCCTCCACTTT. Translating gives CASSQISHRLNSPLHF. The V call is TRBV4-1, the J call TRBJ1-6, with D tentatively TRBD1 (5 bases). The length of the CDR3 is 16 residues. V gave up 2 bases and J gave up 7 bases, with 15 bases separating them. Germline CDR1 MGHRA, CDR2 YSYEKL.

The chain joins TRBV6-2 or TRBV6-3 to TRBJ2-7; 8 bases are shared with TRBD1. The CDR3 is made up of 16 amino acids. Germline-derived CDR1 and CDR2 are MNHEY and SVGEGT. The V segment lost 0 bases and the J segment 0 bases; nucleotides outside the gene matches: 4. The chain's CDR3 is CASSYSGDRLSYEQYV. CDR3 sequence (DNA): TGTGCCAGCAGTTACTCGGGGGACAGGCTCTCCTACGAGCAGTACGTC.

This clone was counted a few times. CDR3 protein: CASSFDNLSGNTIYF. DNA for the CDR3: TGCGCCAGCAGCTTTGACAACCTCTCTGGAAACACCATATATTTT. This chain uses TRBV5-1 with TRBJ1-3; D is unresolved. The V end lost 2 bases, the J end lost 0 bases, and 9 bases lay between the germline ends. Germline CDR1 and CDR2: SGHRS and YFSETQ. The CDR3 runs to 15 residues.

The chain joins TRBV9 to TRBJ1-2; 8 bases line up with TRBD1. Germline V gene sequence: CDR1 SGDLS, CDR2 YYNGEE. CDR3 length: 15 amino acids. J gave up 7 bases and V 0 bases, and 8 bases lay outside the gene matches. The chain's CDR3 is CASSVAEAGGFGYTF. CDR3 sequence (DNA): TGTGCCAGCAGCGTAGCTGAGGCAGGGGGCTTTGGCTACACCTTC.

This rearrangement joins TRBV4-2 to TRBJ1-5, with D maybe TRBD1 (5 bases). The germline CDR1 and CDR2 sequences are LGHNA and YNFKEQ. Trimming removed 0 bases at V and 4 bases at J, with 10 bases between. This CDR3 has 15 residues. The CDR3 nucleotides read TGTGCCAGCAGCCAAGATGGGGGGGAGAATCAGCCCCAGCATTTT. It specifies CASSQDGGENQPQHF.

CDR3 DNA sequence: TGCGCCAGCAGCCAAGGGACAGGGGTTCAGCCCCAGCATTTT. Its translation is CASSQGTGVQPQHF. The rearrangement links TRBV4-1 to TRBJ1-5, with TRBD1 matching over 9 bases. CDR1 is MGHRA, CDR2 YSYEKL, per germline. This CDR3 has 14 amino acids. With 1 base clipped from V and 6 bases from J, the junction kept 1 base outside the gene matches.